The subject of this entry is one TCR beta chain. Its antigen is as yet unknown. CD45RO-CCR7+CD27+CD95- marked naive CD8+ T cells. This sample was taken from a study of CXCR3-negative and CXCR3-positive naive CD8 T cells. Regarding the study as a whole: Researchers reported similar TRBV-TRBJ usage in naive CXCR3-negative and CXCR3-positive cells, though memory differed. Against CXCR3-negative naive cells, CXCR3-positive naive cells showed more hydrophobic TRB CDR3s.

With UMI labels, 5' RACE was used to prepare the TRB cDNA libraries. TCRdb reprocessed the 5' RACE reads and reports one entry per CDR3 protein, with no DNA. Recorded for this sample: about 7,700 distinct CDR3 sequences. The receptor was isolated from a human donor in good health. Some clones in this sample may be carry-over from other donors' samples. Sequencing input: naive CXCR3+ CD8+ T cells from blood. The subset: CD45RO-CCR7+CD27+CD95- naive CD8+ T cells expressing CXCR3 (TNR3+).

This CDR3 is CASSRLADTQYF. V usage is TRBV12-3 or TRBV12-4 and J usage is TRBJ2-3. This CDR3 region has 12 residues.